The 20 T cell receptor beta chains listed next were all sequenced from one sample in a study of a mutant IDH1 vaccine in newly diagnosed glioma. Time point here: baseline, week 1 (first vaccination visit). The treatment is: pre-vaccination baseline after standard-of-care therapy. Clones were sequenced by immunoSEQ multiplex PCR, and TCRdb holds only the in-frame ones, with some missing. The data show some 15,000 clones, with approximately 92% seen just once and around 8.8% held by the top ten. The material was PBMCs, obtained from a glioma patient treated with radiotherapy, temozolomide or both. The receptors shown here come from a woman in her thirties or forties with glioma. Some clones in this sample may be carry-over from other donors' samples.

The chain recombines TRBV6-5 with TRBJ1-6, with unresolved D. CDR3 length equals 13 residues. V was trimmed by 0 bases and J by 7 bases, leaving 4 bases between them. Germline-derived CDR1 and CDR2 are MNHEY and SVGAGI. In DNA form, the CDR3 reads TGTGCCAGCAGTTACTCGACGAATTCACCCCTCCACTTT. This sequence encodes CASSYSTNSPLHF.

The chain is built from TRBV29-1 and TRBJ2-1, with 12 bases identical to TRBD2. The CDR3 contains 16 residues. J was trimmed by 9 bases and V by 4 bases; bases with no gene match: 13. Germline V gene sequence: CDR1 SQVTM, CDR2 ANQGSEA. Here the CDR3 reads CSVVSGTSGRSGEQFF. Here the CDR3 DNA reads TGCAGCGTTGTTTCTGGGACTAGCGGGCGCTCAGGTGAGCAGTTCTTC.

The V gene is TRBV19, the J gene TRBJ1-5; D is unresolved. The CDR3 extends over 16 amino acids. CDR1 is LNHDA, CDR2 SQIVND, per germline (reference sequence). The V end was cut by 4 bases, the J end by 0 bases, with 13 bases between. The CDR3: CASSTSGPYSNQPQHF. CDR3 bases: TGTGCCAGTAGTACCTCCGGGCCTTATAGCAATCAGCCCCAGCATTTT.

This clone came up a few times. This chain connects TRBV19 to TRBJ1-4; D unresolved. Germline V CDR1 and CDR2: LNHDA, SQIVND (reference sequence). Trimming left V 5 bases short and J 3 bases short, with 10 bases between. The CDR3 has 14 residues. CDR3 bases: TGTGCCAGTAGTCCAAGGTTCTCTAATGAAAAACTGTTTTTT. Translation: CASSPRFSNEKLFF.

The rearrangement joins TRBV10-2 to TRBJ1-5, with a tentative D call TRBD1 (6 bases). V shed 3 bases and J shed 7 bases, with 16 bases lying between them. This CDR3 spans 15 amino acids. Germline assignment: CDR1 WSHSY and CDR2 SAAADI. The CDR3 region is CASSEQGGRGQPQHF. CDR3 in DNA: TGCGCCAGCAGTGAACAAGGGGGAAGAGGGCAGCCCCAGCATTTT.

The genes are TRBV18 and TRBJ2-5; possibly TRBD2 for D (5 bases). CDR1 is KGHSH and CDR2 is LQKENI in the germline V gene. The CDR3 spans 13 residues. The V end was cut by 6 bases, the J end by 1 base, with 9 bases between. CDR3 DNA: TGTGCCAGCTCCCCGAGGGCCCAAGAGACCCAGTACTTC. The encoded protein is CASSPRAQETQYF.

V usage is TRBV5-1 and J usage is TRBJ1-1; D gene uncertain. Trimming took 0 bases from V and 3 from J, leaving 9 bases between them. Germline V gene lookup returns CDR1 SGHRS and CDR2 YFSETQ. This CDR3 spans 14 amino acids. CDR3 region: CASSLVQLDTEAFF. For the CDR3, the DNA is TGCGCCAGCAGCTTGGTACAGCTCGACACTGAAGCTTTCTTT.

The chain employs TRBV5-1 and TRBJ1-4; no firm D call. Trimming left V 0 bases short and J 0 bases short, with 15 bases between. The V gene's germline CDR1 is SGHRS and CDR2 YFSETQ. This CDR3 has 18 amino acids. The CDR3 here is CASSLGRGSPATNEKLFF. CDR3 DNA sequence: TGCGCCAGCAGCTTGGGGAGAGGGTCACCTGCAACTAATGAAAAACTGTTTTTT.

V gene TRBV6-4 combines with J gene TRBJ2-7; 10 bases agree with TRBD2. Germline V CDR1 and CDR2: MRHNA, SNTAGT. The CDR3 consists of 19 residues. Unmatched junction bases numbered 18, after V lost 7 bases and J lost 0 bases. The CDR3: CASITISRTSGPSSYEQYF. The CDR3 bases are TGTGCCAGCATCACCATCTCGAGGACTAGCGGACCTAGCTCCTACGAGCAGTACTTC.

The genes are TRBV4-1 and TRBJ2-7; 8 bases agree with TRBD1. CDR1 is MGHRA and CDR2 is YSYEKL in the germline V gene. The CDR3 spans 15 residues. V gave up 1 base and J gave up 3 bases; unmatched junction bases: 5. CDR3 in amino acids: CASSQGTGNNYEQYF. CDR3 sequence (DNA): TGCGCCAGCAGCCAAGGGACAGGGAATAACTACGAGCAGTACTTC.

This chain uses TRBV19 with TRBJ1-5; the match to TRBD1 covers 9 bases. Trimming removed 4 bases from V and 1 base from J; junction bases left unmatched: 2. There are 15 residues in the CDR3. Germline V gene data show CDR1 as LNHDA and CDR2 as SQIVND (reference sequence). The CDR3 DNA reads TGTGCCAGTAGTAGAGGGACAGGGAGCAATCAGCCCCAGCATTTT. It is translated as CASSRGTGSNQPQHF.

The chain is built from TRBV7-9 and TRBJ2-7; D uncertain. The CDR3 length is 12 residues. Germline lookup yields CDR1 SEHNR and CDR2 FQNEAQ (reference sequence). Between the trimmed V and J ends, which lost 5 bases and 1 base, there was a span of 6 bases. In nucleotides, the CDR3 is TGTGCCAGCAGCCGCCCATCCTACGAGCAGTACTTC. Translated, it gives CASSRPSYEQYF.

The V call is TRBV19, the J call TRBJ1-6; D unclear. This CDR3 region has 18 residues. V lost 5 bases, J lost 0 bases, and 17 bases lay in between. The germline V gene has CDR1 LNHDA and CDR2 SQIVND (reference sequence). CDR3 in DNA: TGTGCCAGTAGTCTCATGGGCGGCCTTAGCTCCTATAATTCACCCCTCCACTTT. Protein: CASSLMGGLSSYNSPLHF. Looking up the rest from reference TRBV19 and TRBJ1-6 gives the full variable domain: DGGITQSPKYLFRKEGQNVTLSCEQNLNHDAMYWYRQDPGQGLRLIYYSQIVNDFQKGDIAEGYSVSREKKESFPLTVTSAQKNPTAFYLCASSLMGGLSSYNSPLHFGNGTRLTVT.

The CDR3 is CASSLQETQYF. The CDR3 DNA is TGCGCCAGCAGTCTACAAGAGACCCAGTACTTC. The V call is TRBV5-1, the J call TRBJ2-5; no clear D gene. The germline gives CDR1 SGHRS, CDR2 YFSETQ. The CDR3 runs 11 residues. Trimming removed 5 bases at V and 2 bases at J, with 4 bases between.

The chain employs TRBV18 and TRBJ2-5; TRBD1 might be the D (5 bases). V lost 0 bases and J 5 bases, leaving 10 bases between the germline ends. The CDR3 is made up of 14 amino acids. Germline CDR1 reads KGHSH; CDR2 reads LQKENI. In nucleotides, the CDR3 is TGTGCCAGCTCACCACCCGCCAGGGATGAGACCCAGTACTTC. As protein: CASSPPARDETQYF.

This clone has only one observation. The chain couples TRBV28 to TRBJ1-1, with D tentatively TRBD1 (6 bases). The CDR3 sequence is 14 residues long. Trimming removed 7 bases from V and 4 bases from J, with 16 bases in between. Germline assignment: CDR1 MDHEN and CDR2 SYDVKM. The CDR3 nucleotides are TGTGCCAGCATTACCGGGACAATACCCACTGAAGCTTTCTTT. Its translation: CASITGTIPTEAFF. Drawing the rest from reference TRBV28 and TRBJ1-1, the complete variable domain is DVKVTQSSRYLVKRTGEKVFLECVQDMDHENMFWYRQDPGLGLRLIYFSYDVKMKEKGDIPEGYSVSREKKERFSLILESASTNQTSMYLCASITGTIPTEAFFGQGTRLTVV.

The chain uses TRBV5-1 and TRBJ2-5; TRBD2 might be the D (5 bases). Germline V gene data show CDR1 as SGHRS and CDR2 as YFSETQ. The CDR3 is 14 residues long. V was cut by 3 bases and J by 4 bases, with 13 bases left in between. CDR3 nucleotides: TGCGCCAGCAGCTCCCAGGACTTCACAGAGACCCAGTACTTC. Translating gives CASSSQDFTETQYF.

This clone was detected only once. The CDR3 nucleotides read TGTGCCAGCAGCTTACAGGGGGTTGAAAACATTCAGTACTTC. The encoded protein is CASSLQGVENIQYF. The rearrangement joins TRBV13 to TRBJ2-4; 7 nucleotides line up with TRBD1. V lost 2 bases, J lost 5 bases, and 3 bases stayed unmatched. The CDR3 totals 14 residues. Germline V CDR1 and CDR2: PRHDT, FYEKMQ (reference sequence).

The chain links TRBV10-3 to TRBJ1-1; TRBD1 aligns across 7 bases. The CDR3 is made up of 14 amino acids. V lost 9 bases and J lost 7; bases outside the gene matches: 14. Germline V gene sequence: CDR1 ENHRY, CDR2 SYGVKD. CDR3 DNA: TGTGCCATTTCCGGGGAGGGGGCGCGGAGTGAAGCTTTCTTT. Protein: CAISGEGARSEAFF.

The V and J genes are TRBV19 and TRBJ2-3; a weak D match, TRBD1 (6 bases). Germline V gives CDR1 LNHDA, CDR2 SQIVND (reference sequence). V lost 2 bases and J lost 3, with 12 bases in between. This CDR3 region has 15 residues. The DNA of the CDR3 is TGTGCCAGTAGTATACCAACAGGGTTTACAGATACGCAGTATTTT. This translates into CASSIPTGFTDTQYF.